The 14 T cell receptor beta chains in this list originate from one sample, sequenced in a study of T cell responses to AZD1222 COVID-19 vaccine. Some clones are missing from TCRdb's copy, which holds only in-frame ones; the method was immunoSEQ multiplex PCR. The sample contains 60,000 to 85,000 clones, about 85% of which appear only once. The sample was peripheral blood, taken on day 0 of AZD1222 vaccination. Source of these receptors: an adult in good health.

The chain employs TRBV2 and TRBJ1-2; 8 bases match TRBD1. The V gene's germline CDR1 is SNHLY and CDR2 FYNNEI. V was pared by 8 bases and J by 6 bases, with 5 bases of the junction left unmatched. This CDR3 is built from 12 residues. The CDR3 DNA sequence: TGTGCCAGCGGGGACAGGAAGAATGGCTACACCTTC. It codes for CASGDRKNGYTF.

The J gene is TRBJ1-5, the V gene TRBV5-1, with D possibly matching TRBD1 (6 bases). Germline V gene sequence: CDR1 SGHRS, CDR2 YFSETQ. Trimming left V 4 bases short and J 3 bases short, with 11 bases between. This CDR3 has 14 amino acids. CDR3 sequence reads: CASSEGGNNQPQHF. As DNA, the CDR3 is TGCGCCAGCAGCGAAGGGGGGAACAATCAGCCCCAGCATTTT.

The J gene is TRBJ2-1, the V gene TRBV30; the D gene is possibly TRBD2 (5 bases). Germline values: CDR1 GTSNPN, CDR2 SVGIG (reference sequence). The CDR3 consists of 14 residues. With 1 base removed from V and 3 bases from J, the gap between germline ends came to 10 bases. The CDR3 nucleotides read TGTGCCTGGAGTGCGAGCGGAGGCTACAATGAGCAGTTCTTC. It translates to CAWSASGGYNEQFF.

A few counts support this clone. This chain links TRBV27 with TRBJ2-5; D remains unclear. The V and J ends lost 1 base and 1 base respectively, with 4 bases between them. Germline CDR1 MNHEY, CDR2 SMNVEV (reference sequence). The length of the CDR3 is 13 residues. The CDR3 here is CASSLWAQETQYF. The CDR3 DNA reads TGTGCCAGCAGTTTATGGGCCCAAGAGACCCAGTACTTC.

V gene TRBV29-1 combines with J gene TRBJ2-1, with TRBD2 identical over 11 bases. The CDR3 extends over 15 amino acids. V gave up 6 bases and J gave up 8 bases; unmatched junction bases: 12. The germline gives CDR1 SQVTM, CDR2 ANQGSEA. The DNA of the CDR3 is TGCAGCGTCAAAATCCGACTAGCGGGGATCGATGAGCAGTTCTTC. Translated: CSVKIRLAGIDEQFF.

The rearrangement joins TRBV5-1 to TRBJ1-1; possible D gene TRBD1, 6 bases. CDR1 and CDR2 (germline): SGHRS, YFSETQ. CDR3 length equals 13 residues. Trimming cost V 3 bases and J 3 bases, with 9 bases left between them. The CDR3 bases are TGCGCCAGCAGCTGGGGGCAGGACACTGAAGCTTTCTTT. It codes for CASSWGQDTEAFF.

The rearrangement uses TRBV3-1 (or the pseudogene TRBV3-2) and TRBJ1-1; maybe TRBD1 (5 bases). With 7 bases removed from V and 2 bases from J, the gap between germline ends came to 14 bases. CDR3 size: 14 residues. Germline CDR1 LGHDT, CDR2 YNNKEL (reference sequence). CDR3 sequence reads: CASTSGGYNTEAFF. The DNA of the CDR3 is TGTGCCAGCACCTCCGGGGGTTACAACACTGAAGCTTTCTTT.

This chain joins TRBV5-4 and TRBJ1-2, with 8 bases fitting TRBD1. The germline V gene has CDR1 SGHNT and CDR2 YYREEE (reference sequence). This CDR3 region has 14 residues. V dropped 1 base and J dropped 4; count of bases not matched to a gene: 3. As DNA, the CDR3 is TGTGCCAGCAGCTTGACAGGGGGAGGCTATGGCTACACCTTC. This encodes CASSLTGGGYGYTF.

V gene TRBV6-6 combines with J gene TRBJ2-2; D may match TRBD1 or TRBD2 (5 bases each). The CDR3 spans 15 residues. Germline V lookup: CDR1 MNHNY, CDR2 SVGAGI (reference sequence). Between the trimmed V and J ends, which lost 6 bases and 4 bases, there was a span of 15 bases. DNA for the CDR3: TGTGCCAGCAGCCGGGACCCCTCAGGCACCGGGGAGCTGTTTTTT. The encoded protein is CASSRDPSGTGELFF.

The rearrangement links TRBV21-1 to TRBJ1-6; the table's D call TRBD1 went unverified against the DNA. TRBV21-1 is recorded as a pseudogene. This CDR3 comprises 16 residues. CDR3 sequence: CASSNNLQGIGSPLHF. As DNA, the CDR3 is TGTGCCAGCAGCAATAATCTACAGGGGATCGGCTCACCCCTCCACTTT.

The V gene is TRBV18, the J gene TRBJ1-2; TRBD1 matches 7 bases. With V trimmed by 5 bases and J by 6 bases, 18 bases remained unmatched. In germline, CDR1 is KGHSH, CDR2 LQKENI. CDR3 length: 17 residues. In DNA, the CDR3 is TGTGCCAGCTCATCCTCTACCAGGGGGTCGGGGCTTCATGGCTACACCTTC. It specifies CASSSSTRGSGLHGYTF.

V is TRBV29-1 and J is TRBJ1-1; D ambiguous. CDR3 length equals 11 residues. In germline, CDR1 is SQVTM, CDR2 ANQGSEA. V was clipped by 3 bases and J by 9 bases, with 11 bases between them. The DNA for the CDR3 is TGCAGCGTTGACTCGCAGTCTCAAGCTTTCTTT. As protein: CSVDSQSQAFF.

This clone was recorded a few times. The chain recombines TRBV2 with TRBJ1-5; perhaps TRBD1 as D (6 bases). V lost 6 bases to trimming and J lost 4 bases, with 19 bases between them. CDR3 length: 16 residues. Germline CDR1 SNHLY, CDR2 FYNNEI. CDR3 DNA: TGTGCCAGCAGGTTTTCCGGGACACTTCCAAATCAGCCCCAGCATTTT. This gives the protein CASRFSGTLPNQPQHF.

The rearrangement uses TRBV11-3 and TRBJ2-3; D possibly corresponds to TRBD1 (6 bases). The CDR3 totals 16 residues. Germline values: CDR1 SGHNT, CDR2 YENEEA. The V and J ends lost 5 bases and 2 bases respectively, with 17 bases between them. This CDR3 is CASSPGTHEVTDTQYF. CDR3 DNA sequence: TGTGCCAGCAGCCCAGGGACACACGAGGTCACAGATACGCAGTATTTT.